The rows below give T cell receptor beta chains drawn from one sample of a study of shared clonotypes between healthy human individuals. Here immunoSEQ multiplex PCR was the method, and the copy in TCRdb shows in-frame clones only, minus some. The sample has over 750,000 clones; roughly 96% are singletons. Specimen: naive CD8+ T cells sorted from blood. Receptors were obtained from a man aged 30-40 years in good health. CDR3s include the opening cysteine and the closing phenylalanine or tryptophan. A D gene is named only where the DNA matches it firmly. Expanded clones get a size class; other rows say once, few or many, or leave the size out.

D	size	length	V	J	CDR3	DNA
NA	NA	13	TRBV11-3	TRBJ2-1	CASSWAETNEQFF	TGTGCCAGCAGCTGGGCTGAAACCAATGAGCAGTTCTTC
TRBD2	NA	17	TRBV5-1	TRBJ2-5	CASSFSTSSRLGETQYF	TGCGCCAGCAGCTTTTCGACTAGCTCCCGACTGGGAGAGACCCAGTACTTC
TRBD2	NA	14	TRBV4-1	TRBJ2-5	CASSHVRLAETQYF	TGCGCCAGCAGCCATGTTAGACTAGCAGAGACCCAGTACTTC
NA	NA	12	TRBV27	TRBJ2-2	CASSIGPSTLFF	TGTGCCAGCAGTATAGGGCCCTCGACACTGTTTTTT
TRBD2	NA	13	TRBV6-1	TRBJ2-1	CASGEGQYNEQFF	TGTGCCAGCGGGGAGGGCCAGTACAATGAGCAGTTCTTC
NA	NA	14	TRBV11-3	TRBJ2-3	CASSPGIVRDTQYF	TGTGCCAGCAGCCCAGGGATTGTTCGAGATACGCAGTATTTT
NA	NA	12	TRBV13	TRBJ1-1	CASSLERRGAFF	TGTGCCAGCAGCTTAGAGCGGCGAGGAGCTTTCTTT
TRBD2	once	16	TRBV5-1	TRBJ2-2	CASSLGLAGGAGELFF	TGCGCCAGCAGCTTGGGACTAGCGGGAGGGGCCGGGGAGCTGTTTTTT
NA	NA	21	TRBV2	TRBJ1-4	CASSELGPVRRYDRENEKLFF	TGTGCCAGCAGTGAATTGGGACCGGTAAGGCGGTATGACCGAGAAAATGAAAAACTGTTTTTT
NA	NA	15	TRBV4-1	TRBJ2-1	CASSQEKGTNNEQFF	TGCGCCAGCAGCCAAGAAAAGGGAACGAACAATGAGCAGTTCTTC
NA	NA	17	TRBV12-1	TRBJ2-6	CASSLPKGAPGANVLTF	TGTGCCAGCAGCTTACCTAAGGGGGCGCCTGGGGCCAACGTCCTGACTTTC